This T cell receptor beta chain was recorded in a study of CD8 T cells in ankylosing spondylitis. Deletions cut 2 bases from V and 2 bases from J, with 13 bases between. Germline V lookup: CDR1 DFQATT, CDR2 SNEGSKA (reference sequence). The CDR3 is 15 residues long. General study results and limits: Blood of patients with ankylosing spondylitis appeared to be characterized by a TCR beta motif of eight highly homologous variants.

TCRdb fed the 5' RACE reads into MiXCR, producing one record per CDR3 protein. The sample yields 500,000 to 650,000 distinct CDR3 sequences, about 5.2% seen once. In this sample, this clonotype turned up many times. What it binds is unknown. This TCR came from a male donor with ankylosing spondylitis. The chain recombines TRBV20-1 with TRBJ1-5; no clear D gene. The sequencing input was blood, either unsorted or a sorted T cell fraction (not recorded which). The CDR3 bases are TGCAGTGCTAGAAGACCCTCCGGGGGCAATCAGCCCCAGCATTTT. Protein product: CSARRPSGGNQPQHF.